These 18 T cell receptor beta chains share one sample of origin, sequenced in a study of early T cells in non-severe SARS-CoV-2 infection. MiXCR was run by TCRdb on the 5' RACE reads, yielding one entry per CDR3 protein. Found here are approximately 80,000 distinct CDR3 sequences, over 9% of them singletons; the top ten hold around 12%. This sample comprised whole blood, obtained at baseline. The receptors were gathered from an adult who was a healthcare worker with PCR-confirmed SARS-CoV-2 infection or an uninfected control (not recorded which).

The V and J genes are TRBV5-1 and TRBJ1-1; weak D call: TRBD1 (6 bases). V was clipped by 3 bases and J by 1 base, with 10 bases between them. The CDR3 is 14 amino acids. Germline CDR1 is SGHRS and CDR2 is YFSETQ. The CDR3 protein is CASSSQGQNTEAFF. CDR3 bases: TGCGCCAGCAGCTCACAGGGACAGAACACTGAAGCTTTCTTT.

The V and J genes are TRBV29-1 and TRBJ2-7, with D perhaps matching TRBD1 or TRBD2 (5 bases each). Between the trimmed V and J ends, which lost 1 base and 7 bases, there was a span of 17 bases. The length of the CDR3 is 14 residues. CDR1 is SQVTM, CDR2 ANQGSEA, per germline. The CDR3 coding sequence is TGCAGCGTTGAAGTAGGAGCCCTTTGGGGGGAGCAGTACTTC. This codes for CSVEVGALWGEQYF.

This clonotype occurred a few times. The CDR3 spells CASSPGTSDQETQYF. The CDR3 nucleotides are TGTGCCAGCAGCCCCGGGACTAGCGACCAAGAGACCCAGTACTTC. The gene calls are TRBV4-2 and TRBJ2-5, with TRBD2 matching over 10 bases. V lost 4 bases, J lost 0 bases, and 2 bases stayed unmatched. CDR3 length equals 15 residues. CDR1 and CDR2 from the germline V gene are LGHNA and YNFKEQ.

The table lists this clonotype with a count of one. This chain uses TRBV29-1 with TRBJ2-7; D perhaps matches TRBD1 (5 bases). Germline lookup yields CDR1 SQVTM and CDR2 ANQGSEA. Between the trimmed V and J ends, which lost 0 bases and 4 bases, there was a span of 13 bases. This CDR3 is 14 amino acids long. For the CDR3, the DNA is TGCAGCGTTGAAGAGGCGCAGGGAAGTTACGAGCAGTACTTC. It is translated as CSVEEAQGSYEQYF.

The rearrangement links TRBV7-2 to TRBJ2-7, with 7 bases identical to TRBD2. The junction had 4 bases not matched to a gene; V was cut back by 0 bases and J by 2 bases. CDR3 size: 15 residues. Germline V gives CDR1 SGHTA, CDR2 FQGNSA. The CDR3 here is CASSLAGRGAYEQYF. CDR3 DNA: TGTGCCAGCAGCTTAGCGGGCCGGGGGGCCTACGAGCAGTACTTC.

This chain joins TRBV7-2 and TRBJ1-6, with D maybe TRBD1 (6 bases). The V end was cut by 3 bases, the J end by 6 bases, with 9 bases between. Germline assignment: CDR1 SGHTA and CDR2 FQGNSA. This CDR3 has 14 residues. The CDR3 spells CASSLAQGNSPLHF. DNA for the CDR3: TGTGCCAGCAGCTTGGCACAGGGTAATTCACCCCTCCACTTT.

The J gene is TRBJ2-7, the V gene TRBV7-8; possible D gene TRBD2, 5 bases. The CDR3 loop spans 14 amino acids. CDR1 SGHVS and CDR2 FQNEAQ come from the germline V gene. V lost 4 bases and J 8 bases, leaving 18 bases between the germline ends. The DNA for the CDR3 is TGTGCCAGCAGCTCGCAGCGCCGAGGGCCGAAGCAGTACTTC. As protein: CASSSQRRGPKQYF.

This clonotype was recorded at least ten times. This rearrangement joins TRBV5-5 to TRBJ2-1; the D is unclear. The CDR3 runs 13 residues. Germline assignment: CDR1 SGHKS and CDR2 YYEKEE (reference sequence). Trimming took 7 bases from V and 6 from J, leaving 14 bases between them. The CDR3 region has the DNA TGTGCCAGCGAGGATAGGGATATCAATGAGCAGTTCTTC. Protein sequence: CASEDRDINEQFF.

This clonotype was picked up a small number of times. The chain employs TRBV12-3 or TRBV12-4 and TRBJ1-5; TRBD1 aligns across 7 bases. V lost 6 bases and J lost 4; bases outside the gene matches: 0. The CDR3 is 12 residues long. This CDR3 reads CASRQGNQPQHF. CDR3 DNA sequence: TGTGCCAGCAGACAGGGGAATCAGCCCCAGCATTTT.

Comment on this clonotype: A read error may explain this, as a much larger clone is one base away. This chain uses TRBV20-1 with TRBJ2-7, with TRBD1 matching 7 bases. Looked up from germline, CDR1 is DFQATT and CDR2 is SNEGSKA (reference sequence). This CDR3 spans 16 amino acids. The CDR3 loop is CRARGDGDRTKYEQYF. CDR3 bases: TGCCGTGCTAGAGGGGACGGGGACAGAACAAAATACGAGCAGTACTTC.

This clonotype was counted at least ten times. The chain carries TRBV5-6 and TRBJ2-1; D unresolved. The germline CDR1 and CDR2 sequences are SGHDT and YYEEEE. V lost 4 bases, J lost 0 bases, and 14 bases lay in between. This CDR3 has 16 residues. The CDR3 here is CASSPPLDSSYNEQFF. CDR3 coding DNA: TGTGCCAGCAGCCCCCCGTTGGATAGCTCCTACAATGAGCAGTTCTTC.

The V gene is TRBV28, the J gene TRBJ2-3; maybe TRBD2 (5 bases). In germline, CDR1 is MDHEN, CDR2 SYDVKM. V lost 6 bases to trimming and J lost 1 base, with 11 bases between them. The CDR3 totals 14 residues. The CDR3 is CASSRQLGTDTQYF. The DNA for the CDR3 is TGTGCCAGCAGCCGACAACTAGGCACAGATACGCAGTATTTT.

This chain joins TRBV7-9 and TRBJ2-5; 7 bases fit TRBD2. There are 16 residues in the CDR3. The V gene end was trimmed by 4 bases and the J gene end by 1 base; junction bases not matched to a gene: 9. CDR1 SEHNR and CDR2 FQNEAQ come from the germline V gene (reference sequence). The chain's CDR3 is CASSSRGRGFQETQYF. Written as DNA, the CDR3 is TGTGCCAGCAGCTCCCGCGGGCGGGGGTTCCAAGAGACCCAGTACTTC.

This clonotype was seen ten or more times. The rearrangement uses TRBV18 and TRBJ2-7; a weak D match, TRBD1 (6 bases). The V gene lost 6 bases and the J gene lost 5 bases, with 17 bases spanning the gap. Germline CDR1 is KGHSH and CDR2 is LQKENI. The length of the CDR3 is 14 residues. This CDR3 is CASSLRGGWDEQYF. CDR3 nucleotide sequence: TGTGCCAGCTCCCTCAGGGGTGGTTGGGACGAGCAGTACTTC. Looking up the rest from reference TRBV18 and TRBJ2-7 gives the full variable domain: NAGVMQNPRHLVRRRGQEARLRCSPMKGHSHVYWYRQLPEEGLKFMVYLQKENIIDESGMPKERFSAEFPKEGPSILRIQQVVRGDSAAYFCASSLRGGWDEQYFGPGTRLTVT.

The chain joins TRBV19 to TRBJ1-4; 9 bases are shared with TRBD1. The germline V gene encodes CDR1 LNHDA and CDR2 SQIVND (reference sequence). The CDR3 is made up of 14 amino acids. J lost 8 bases, V lost 7 bases, and 8 bases had no gene match. The CDR3 DNA reads as TGTGCCAGTACCGCGGACAGGGGCGGCGAAAAACTGTTTTTT. This codes for CASTADRGGEKLFF.

This clonotype was seen ten or more times. This chain links TRBV27 with TRBJ1-6, with 7 bases identical to TRBD1. Germline V gene lookup returns CDR1 MNHEY and CDR2 SMNVEV (reference sequence). V shed 8 bases, J shed 10 bases, and the junction held 8 bases outside the gene matches. The CDR3 totals 13 residues. This chain's CDR3 is CASGPGQLSPLHF. The CDR3 region has the DNA TGTGCCAGCGGACCGGGACAGCTATCACCCCTCCACTTT.

The chain employs TRBV10-3 and TRBJ2-5, with D possibly being TRBD2 (5 bases). The V gene's germline CDR1 is ENHRY and CDR2 SYGVKD. The CDR3 is made up of 13 amino acids. V lost 4 bases and J lost 0, with 6 bases in between. Written as DNA, the CDR3 is TGTGCCATCAGTGTGAGGGACCAAGAGACCCAGTACTTC. Its protein product is CAISVRDQETQYF.

This clonotype was picked up a small number of times. The chain uses TRBV6-5 and TRBJ2-1, with D possibly TRBD1 on 6 matching bases. The V end lost 5 bases, the J end lost 8 bases, and 16 bases lay between the germline ends. CDR3 length: 14 residues. The germline gives CDR1 MNHEY, CDR2 SVGAGI. The CDR3 DNA follows: TGTGCCAGCAGTGTAGGTGGGGGCCCGGATGAGCAGTTCTTC. Translation gives CASSVGGGPDEQFF.